The clone carrying this T cell receptor (beta chain) was picked up a small number of times. The target antigen is unknown. The sample comes from a study of blood T cells in healthy people across ages. Study-level background: About one barcoded beta molecule per two T cells was captured by template switching. Study-level findings and limits: Per million T cells, TCR beta diversity dropped roughly linearly as age increased. Donors of long life had a larger count of naive CD4+ cells and greater diversity than aged donors. A strong correlation was found between TCR beta diversity and the percentage of naive T cells.

The authors ran a second PCR of about 6 to 11 cycles using a sample-barcoded 5' primer and a J-beta primer mix. MiXCR, run by TCRdb on the 5' RACE reads, gives a single entry per CDR3 protein. The table records around 1.5 million distinct CDR3 sequences, 34% of them present only once. CDR3 length equals 18 residues. V lost 3 bases, J lost 0 bases, and 7 bases stayed unmatched. The receptor comes from a woman aged 25 to 39 in good health. The material sequenced was blood. The J gene is TRBJ1-6, the V gene TRBV12-3 or TRBV12-4, with 8 bases aligning to TRBD1. The CDR3 spells CASSFSGTGGSYNSPLHF. The DNA of the CDR3 is TGTGCCAGCAGTTTCTCCGGGACAGGCGGCTCCTATAATTCACCCCTCCACTTT.